What follows are 19 T cell receptor beta chains derived from one specimen sequenced in a study of T cell responses to AZD1222 COVID-19 vaccine. Repertoires were generated with immunoSEQ multiplex PCR, while TCRdb's copy carries only in-frame clones and drops some. This table has 150,000 to 200,000 clones, around 90% appearing once. The source was peripheral blood, collected 28 days after the second AZD1222 dose. Receptor source: an adult who received the AZD1222 COVID-19 vaccine.

The chain links TRBV7-8 to TRBJ1-5, with 7 bases identical to TRBD1. V lost 3 bases to trimming and J lost 1 base; unmatched junction nucleotides: 3. This CDR3 is built from 15 residues. Germline V gene sequence: CDR1 SGHVS, CDR2 FQNEAQ. CDR3 nucleotide sequence: TGTGCCAGCAGCTTCCAGGGGGGGAGCAATCAGCCCCAGCATTTT. Translation gives CASSFQGGSNQPQHF.

The V call is TRBV29-1, the J call TRBJ2-2; tentatively, D is TRBD1 (5 bases). From germline, CDR1 is SQVTM and CDR2 ANQGSEA. V was cut by 8 bases and J by 0 bases, with 13 bases left in between. The CDR3 contains 14 residues. The CDR3 DNA sequence: TGCAGCTATAGACAGCTACCGAACACCGGGGAGCTGTTTTTT. Protein product: CSYRQLPNTGELFF.

The chain employs TRBV5-1 and TRBJ2-7; D is undetermined. The CDR3 is made up of 16 amino acids. CDR1 and CDR2 (germline): SGHRS, YFSETQ. Trimming took 0 bases from V and 2 from J, leaving 15 bases between them. In nucleotides, the CDR3 is TGCGCCAGCAGCTTGGACGGGTCACCCCCCACCTACGAGCAGTACTTC. Translated, it gives CASSLDGSPPTYEQYF.

This chain uses TRBV9 with TRBJ2-1, with D perhaps TRBD1 (5 bases). The CDR3 covers 15 residues. Germline values: CDR1 SGDLS, CDR2 YYNGEE. Trimming removed 0 bases at V and 4 bases at J, with 11 bases between. The CDR3 region is CASSVAQTGYNEQFF. The CDR3 DNA follows: TGTGCCAGCAGCGTAGCCCAAACAGGATACAATGAGCAGTTCTTC. Supplemented by reference TRBV9 and TRBJ2-1, the full variable domain reads DSGVTQTPKHLITATGQRVTLRCSPRSGDLSVYWYQQSLDQGLQFLIQYYNGEERAKGNILERFSAQQFPDLHSELNLSSLELGDSALYFCASSVAQTGYNEQFFGPGTRLTVL.

This clone turned up a few times. The CDR3 reads CASSLSGQGRIGEKLFF. In DNA, the CDR3 is TGTGCCAGCAGCCTATCGGGACAGGGCAGAATCGGTGAAAAACTGTTTTTT. The chain employs TRBV5-6 and TRBJ1-4, with 9 bases lining up with TRBD1. Germline CDR1 is SGHDT and CDR2 is YYEEEE. This CDR3 has 17 residues. Unmatched junction bases numbered 14, after V lost 4 bases and J lost 7 bases.

This chain connects TRBV7-9 to TRBJ2-2; perhaps TRBD2 as D (5 bases). In germline, CDR1 is SEHNR, CDR2 FQNEAQ (reference sequence). V dropped 4 bases and J dropped 0 bases, with 9 bases sitting between them. The CDR3 length is 15 residues. This CDR3 reads CASSSGITNTGELFF. The CDR3 DNA reads as TGTGCCAGCAGCTCCGGGATCACGAACACCGGGGAGCTGTTTTTT.

CDR3 DNA sequence: TGTGCCAGCAGTTCGGGGGGCTATGGCTACACCTTC. It specifies CASSSGGYGYTF. V is TRBV12-3 or TRBV12-4 and J is TRBJ1-2; weak D call: TRBD1 (5 bases). This CDR3 is built from 12 residues. V gave up 4 bases and J gave up 4 bases, with 7 bases separating them.

This sequence joins TRBV27 and TRBJ2-1; 9 nucleotides agree with TRBD2. The J segment lost 7 bases and the V segment lost 4 bases, leaving 8 bases of the junction unmatched. The CDR3 is 15 residues long. Per the germline V gene, CDR1 is MNHEY and CDR2 is SMNVEV (reference sequence). DNA for the CDR3: TGTGCCAGCAGTTGGGGGAGCGGGGGGCTTAATGAGCAGTTCTTC. Amino acids: CASSWGSGGLNEQFF.

The chain recombines TRBV9 with TRBJ1-6; 8 bases are a match to TRBD1. CDR1 and CDR2 from the germline V gene are SGDLS and YYNGEE. This CDR3 has 15 amino acids. J lost 4 bases, V lost 4 bases, and 4 bases had no gene match. The CDR3 is CASSQRQGYNSPLHF. In DNA, the CDR3 is TGTGCCAGCAGCCAAAGACAGGGGTATAATTCACCCCTCCACTTT.

The chain links TRBV7-8 to TRBJ1-2; D perhaps matches TRBD1 (5 bases). Trimming removed 2 bases at V and 8 bases at J, with 15 bases between. The CDR3 has 14 amino acids. CDR1 and CDR2 from the germline V gene are SGHVS and FQNEAQ. CDR3 sequence reads: CASSLFRQGEGYTF. The DNA for the CDR3 is TGTGCCAGCAGCTTATTTCGTCAGGGCGAGGGCTACACCTTC.

The J gene is TRBJ2-1, the V gene TRBV6-5; 11 bases map to TRBD1. The V and J ends lost 6 bases and 9 bases, in that order; junction bases with no gene match: 7. Germline V CDR1 and CDR2: MNHEY, SVGAGI. There are 14 residues in the CDR3. The CDR3, as DNA: TGTGCCAGCAGCCCAGGACAGGGGGCAAGTGAGCAGTTCTTC. Protein product: CASSPGQGASEQFF.

The chain employs TRBV7-2 and TRBJ1-2; 11 bases align to TRBD1. Looked up from germline, CDR1 is SGHTA and CDR2 is FQGNSA. Trimming removed 3 bases from V and 4 bases from J; junction bases left unmatched: 10. This CDR3 spans 17 amino acids. CDR3: CASSLVVRTGGSYGYTF. The CDR3 coding sequence is TGTGCCAGCAGCTTGGTGGTTCGGACAGGGGGCAGCTATGGCTACACCTTC.

This chain joins TRBV5-5 and TRBJ2-5; 10 nucleotides align to TRBD2. Unmatched junction bases numbered 3, after V lost 0 bases and J lost 4 bases. CDR3 size: 15 residues. The germline CDR1 and CDR2 sequences are SGHKS and YYEKEE (reference sequence). The CDR3 protein is CASSLAGTSAETQYF. CDR3 sequence (DNA): TGTGCCAGCAGCTTGGCCGGGACTAGCGCAGAGACCCAGTACTTC.

The chain has TRBV6-5 and TRBJ2-7, with D perhaps matching TRBD2 (6 bases). This CDR3 region has 13 residues. Trimming cost V 4 bases and J 6 bases, with 13 bases left between them. Germline CDR1 reads MNHEY; CDR2 reads SVGAGI. CDR3 region: CASSFLQGGEQYF. The CDR3, as DNA: TGTGCCAGCAGTTTCCTTCAGGGAGGCGAGCAGTACTTC.

CDR3 residues: CASSWGTGYDGYTF. For the CDR3, the DNA is TGTGCCAGCAGTTGGGGGACAGGGTATGACGGCTACACCTTC. The rearrangement joins TRBV28 to TRBJ1-2, with 9 bases matching TRBD1. The CDR3 is made up of 14 amino acids. Trimming removed 4 bases from V and 8 bases from J; junction bases left unmatched: 8. Germline assignment: CDR1 MDHEN and CDR2 SYDVKM.

This sequence joins TRBV7-8 and TRBJ2-7; the D is unclear. There are 14 residues in the CDR3. Germline assignment: CDR1 SGHVS and CDR2 FQNEAQ. Between the trimmed V and J ends, which lost 1 base and 3 bases, there was a span of 10 bases. CDR3 DNA sequence: TGTGCCAGCAGCTTAGGGGCCCGATACTACGAGCAGTACTTC. Protein sequence: CASSLGARYYEQYF.

The chain uses TRBV5-1 and TRBJ1-1; D may be TRBD1 (6 bases). Trimming took 0 bases from V and 1 from J, leaving 19 bases between them. This CDR3 is built from 18 residues. CDR1 SGHRS and CDR2 YFSETQ come from the germline V gene. This CDR3 reads CASSLGLGGLGGNTEAFF. The CDR3 DNA reads TGCGCCAGCAGCTTGGGGCTTGGGGGCCTCGGGGGGAACACTGAAGCTTTCTTT.

The chain joins TRBV6-5 to TRBJ2-7; tentative D call: TRBD2 (6 bases). The CDR3 is 15 residues long. Germline CDR1 and CDR2: MNHEY and SVGAGI. Trimming shortened V by 0 bases and J by 3 bases, and 12 bases separated the two germline ends. CDR3 sequence reads: CASSYSTSGDYEQYF. The DNA of the CDR3 is TGTGCCAGCAGTTACTCGACGTCGGGAGACTACGAGCAGTACTTC.

This clone came up once. V and J are TRBV5-8 and TRBJ2-5; 15 nucleotides match TRBD2. CDR3 length: 17 residues. Germline CDR1 SGHTS, CDR2 YDEGEE. Trimming removed 0 bases from V and 1 base from J; junction bases left unmatched: 1. CDR3 coding DNA: TGTGCCAGCAGCTTGGGGACTAGCGGGGGGGCCCAAGAGACCCAGTACTTC. Its translation is CASSLGTSGGAQETQYF.